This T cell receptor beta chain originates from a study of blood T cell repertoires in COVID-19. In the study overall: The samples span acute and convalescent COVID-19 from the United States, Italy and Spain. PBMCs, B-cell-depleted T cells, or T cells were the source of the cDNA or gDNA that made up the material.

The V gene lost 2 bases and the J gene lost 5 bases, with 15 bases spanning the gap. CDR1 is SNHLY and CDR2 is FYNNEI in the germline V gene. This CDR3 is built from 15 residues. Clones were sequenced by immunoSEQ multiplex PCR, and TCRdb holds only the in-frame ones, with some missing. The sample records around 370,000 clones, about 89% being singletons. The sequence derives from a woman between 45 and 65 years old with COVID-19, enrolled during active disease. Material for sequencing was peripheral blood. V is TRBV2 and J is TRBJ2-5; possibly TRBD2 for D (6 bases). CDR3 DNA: TGTGCCAGCAGTGAATTTCGGGGGAGCCTCGAGACCCAGTACTTC. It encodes CASSEFRGSLETQYF.